Each of the 3 T cell receptor beta chains below was sequenced from the same sample in a study of blood T cells in healthy people across ages. For the second PCR, which ran for about 6 to 11 cycles, a sample-barcoded 5' primer and a J-beta primer mix were used. Each CDR3 protein is one row after TCRdb ran MiXCR on the 5' RACE reads. The sample includes approximately 1,700,000 distinct CDR3 sequences, roughly 43% of them seen just once. The specimen was blood. These TCRs come from a human donor in good health.

The V and J genes are TRBV20-1 and TRBJ2-3; TRBD2 matches at 7 bases. This CDR3 region has 15 residues. Looked up from germline, CDR1 is DFQATT and CDR2 is SNEGSKA (reference sequence). V lost 5 bases to trimming and J lost 0 bases; unmatched junction nucleotides: 8. CDR3 bases: TGCAGTGCTGTAGCGGGCGAGTCTAGCACAGATACGCAGTATTTT. Its translation: CSAVAGESSTDTQYF.

The rearrangement uses TRBV10-2 and TRBJ1-1, with 8 bases identical to TRBD1. CDR3 size: 11 residues. The trim removed 8 bases at V and 11 bases at J, leaving 7 bases unmatched. Germline assignment: CDR1 WSHSY and CDR2 SAAADI. CDR3 loop: CASVGQGEAFF. Here the CDR3 DNA reads TGCGCCAGCGTCGGACAGGGAGAGGCTTTCTTT.

This chain links TRBV9 with TRBJ2-3; D possibly corresponds to TRBD2 (5 bases). CDR3 length: 13 amino acids. Germline CDR1 SGDLS, CDR2 YYNGEE. The germline V and J ends were trimmed by 7 bases and 4 bases, with 13 bases remaining between them. DNA of the CDR3: TGTGCCAGCGGTAATGCGGGCTCAGATACGCAGTATTTT. Encoded protein: CASGNAGSDTQYF.